This TCR beta chain was recovered during a study of control samples from healthy donors and cancer patients. The germline CDR1 and CDR2 sequences are LNHDA and SQIVND (reference sequence). This CDR3 contains 16 residues. V dropped 3 bases and J dropped 2; count of bases not matched to a gene: 6. The table came from immunoSEQ multiplex PCR; TCRdb's copy has only in-frame clones and leaves some out. The sample includes around 71,000 clones, about nine tenths of them seen just once. Sequenced input: PBMCs. The V call is TRBV19, the J call TRBJ2-3; 9 bases align to TRBD2. The clonotype was recovered from a woman aged 45 to 65 with colorectal cancer. The CDR3 DNA is TGTGCCAGTAGTATCGACAGCGGGAGGTTCACAGATACGCAGTATTTT. This codes for CASSIDSGRFTDTQYF.